One and the same sample provided the 10 T cell receptor beta chains below, sequenced in a study of shared clonotypes between healthy human individuals. Sequencing used immunoSEQ multiplex PCR; TCRdb keeps in-frame clones, though not all of them. The sample has approximately 500,000 clones, almost 97% seen once. Sequenced material: naive CD4+ T cells sorted from blood. Subset meaning: CD45RA+ positively selected. Every receptor here comes from a woman aged 25-40 years in good health.

CDR3 sequence (DNA): TGTGCCAGCAGCGCCTACATGAACACTGAAGCTTTCTTT. Translated, it gives CASSAYMNTEAFF. This chain joins TRBV6-1 and TRBJ1-1; the D is unclear. This CDR3 is built from 13 residues. Looked up from germline, CDR1 is MNHNS and CDR2 is SASEGT. The germline V and J ends were trimmed by 6 bases and 0 bases, with 8 bases remaining between them.

The chain joins TRBV5-6 to TRBJ2-3; D gene uncertain. The CDR3 runs 13 residues. The V end was cut by 4 bases, the J end by 1 base, with 7 bases between. Germline V gene sequence: CDR1 SGHDT, CDR2 YYEEEE. The chain's CDR3 is CASSSSGTDTQYF. The DNA for the CDR3 is TGTGCCAGCAGCAGCTCTGGCACAGATACGCAGTATTTT.

The chain carries TRBV19 and TRBJ2-1, with D unclear. Per germline, CDR1 LNHDA and CDR2 SQIVND (reference sequence). V gave up 3 bases and J gave up 8 bases, with 14 bases separating them. CDR3 size: 14 residues. Written as DNA, the CDR3 is TGTGCCAGTAGTATGCGTCTGGACGGCGATGAGCAGTTCTTC. Translated: CASSMRLDGDEQFF.

The CDR3 sequence: CASSEGGAAYEQYF. In nucleotides, the CDR3 is TGTGCCAGCAGTGAAGGGGGCGCAGCCTACGAGCAGTACTTC. J is TRBJ2-5 and V is TRBV25-1, with D perhaps matching TRBD1 (6 bases). TRBJ2-7 explains the end of the DNA better; the J call may be wrong. Per the germline V gene, CDR1 is MGHDK and CDR2 is SYGVNS. The CDR3 extends over 14 amino acids.

The chain combines TRBV5-6 with TRBJ1-1; tentatively, D is TRBD1 (5 bases). This CDR3 comprises 15 residues. Trimming shortened V by 0 bases and J by 4 bases, and 13 bases separated the two germline ends. The germline gives CDR1 SGHDT, CDR2 YYEEEE. The CDR3 nucleotides are TGTGCCAGCAGCTTGGCCGGGGGACCGGGCACTGAAGCTTTCTTT. This gives the protein CASSLAGGPGTEAFF.

This clone has just one count. The V and J genes are TRBV30 and TRBJ2-7, with 8 positions matching TRBD2. The CDR3 is 18 amino acids. Germline V lookup: CDR1 GTSNPN, CDR2 SVGIG (reference sequence). V was clipped by 2 bases and J by 0 bases; unmatched bases: 15. The DNA for the CDR3 is TGTGCCTGGAGTTATACCTTGCTAGCGGGTACTACCTCCTACGAGCAGTACTTC. Protein product: CAWSYTLLAGTTSYEQYF.

The chain employs TRBV7-3 and TRBJ2-2; 11 nucleotides agree with TRBD2. Germline values: CDR1 SGHTA, CDR2 FQGTGA. This CDR3 spans 16 amino acids. Trimming removed 5 bases from V and 5 bases from J; junction bases left unmatched: 7. CDR3 residues: CASSPIAGGRTGELFF. CDR3 coding DNA: TGTGCCAGCAGCCCGATAGCGGGAGGGAGAACCGGGGAGCTGTTTTTT.

The CDR3 sequence: CASSEDPGTGKSRYF. DNA of the CDR3: TGTGCCAGCAGTGAAGACCCCGGGACAGGGAAAAGCCGGTACTTC. V and J are TRBV2 and TRBJ2-5; 9 positions agree with TRBD1. There are 15 residues in the CDR3. V shed 1 base and J 13 bases; nucleotides not matched to a gene: 13. Germline-derived CDR1 and CDR2 are SNHLY and FYNNEI.

This rearrangement joins TRBV27 to TRBJ2-5, with a possible D match to TRBD1 (6 bases). The CDR3 consists of 17 residues. Germline lookup yields CDR1 MNHEY and CDR2 SMNVEV (reference sequence). V was trimmed by 6 bases and J by 7 bases, leaving 27 bases between them. The CDR3 sequence is CASSSDRPGHPRRTQYF. The CDR3 region has the DNA TGTGCCAGCAGCTCCGACAGGCCGGGCCACCCCCGGAGGACCCAGTACTTC.

V gene TRBV2 combines with J gene TRBJ2-1, with 7 bases aligning to TRBD1. Trimming at V came to 4 bases and at J to 4 bases, leaving 4 bases not matched to a gene. CDR1 is SNHLY, CDR2 FYNNEI, per germline. The CDR3 extends over 14 amino acids. CDR3 in amino acids: CASSVVRGYNEQFF. The CDR3 nucleotides read TGTGCCAGCAGTGTGGTCAGGGGGTACAATGAGCAGTTCTTC.